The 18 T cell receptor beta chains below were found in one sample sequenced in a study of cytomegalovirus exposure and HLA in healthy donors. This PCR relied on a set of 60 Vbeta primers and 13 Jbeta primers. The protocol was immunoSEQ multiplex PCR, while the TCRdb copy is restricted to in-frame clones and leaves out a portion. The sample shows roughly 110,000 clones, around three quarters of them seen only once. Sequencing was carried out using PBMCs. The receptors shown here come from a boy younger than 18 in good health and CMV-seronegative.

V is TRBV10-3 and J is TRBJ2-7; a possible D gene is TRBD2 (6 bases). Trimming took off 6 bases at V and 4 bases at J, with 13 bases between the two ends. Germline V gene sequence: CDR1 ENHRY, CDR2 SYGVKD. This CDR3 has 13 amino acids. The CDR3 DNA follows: TGTGCCATCAGCCCCGGGACTGAGTACGAGCAGTACTTC. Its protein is CAISPGTEYEQYF.

DNA for the CDR3: TGCGCCAGCAGCCCGGGACAGCTTACCTACGAGCAGTACTTC. This translates into CASSPGQLTYEQYF. V gene TRBV4-1 combines with J gene TRBJ2-7; TRBD1 matches 7 bases. V trimming: 4 bases; J trimming: 2 bases; junction bases outside the gene matches: 5. This CDR3 region has 14 residues. Germline CDR1 reads MGHRA; CDR2 reads YSYEKL.

The CDR3 loop reads CASSLGLAGTNEQFF. The CDR3 DNA reads as TGTGCCAGCAGCTTAGGGCTAGCGGGGACTAATGAGCAGTTCTTC. The chain carries TRBV13 and TRBJ2-1; 9 bases line up with TRBD2. This CDR3 spans 15 amino acids. CDR1 and CDR2 from the germline V gene are PRHDT and FYEKMQ (reference sequence). V dropped 0 bases and J dropped 7; count of bases not matched to a gene: 4.

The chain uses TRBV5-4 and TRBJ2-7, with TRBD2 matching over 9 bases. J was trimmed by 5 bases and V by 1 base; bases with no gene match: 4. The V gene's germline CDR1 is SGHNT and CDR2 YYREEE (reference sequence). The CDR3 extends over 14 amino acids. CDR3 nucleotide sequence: TGTGCCAGCAGCTTGTCTAGCGGGGTTGACGAGCAGTACTTC. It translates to CASSLSSGVDEQYF.

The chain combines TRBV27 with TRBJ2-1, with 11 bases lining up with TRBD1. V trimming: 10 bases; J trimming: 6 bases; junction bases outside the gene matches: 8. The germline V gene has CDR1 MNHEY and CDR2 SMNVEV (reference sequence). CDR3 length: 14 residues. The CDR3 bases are TGTGCCACCACGGACAGGGGGCGCGTCAATGAGCAGTTCTTC. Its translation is CATTDRGRVNEQFF.

For the CDR3, the DNA is TGTGCCAGCAGCCCGGGACAGGGGGACGTCGGCTACACCTTC. Protein product: CASSPGQGDVGYTF. The chain employs TRBV7-6 and TRBJ1-2, with 11 bases lining up with TRBD1. Looked up from germline, CDR1 is SGHVS and CDR2 is FNYEAQ. With V trimmed by 5 bases and J by 8 bases, 7 bases remained unmatched. This CDR3 spans 14 amino acids.

The CDR3 sequence: CASSPKTSGANTGELFF. The CDR3, as DNA: TGTGCCAGCAGCCCCAAGACTAGCGGGGCAAACACCGGGGAGCTGTTTTTT. This rearrangement joins TRBV7-8 to TRBJ2-2; 11 bases line up with TRBD2. Germline trimming cut 5 bases from V and 2 bases from J; bases unmatched to any gene: 7. CDR3 length equals 17 residues. Germline V gives CDR1 SGHVS, CDR2 FQNEAQ.

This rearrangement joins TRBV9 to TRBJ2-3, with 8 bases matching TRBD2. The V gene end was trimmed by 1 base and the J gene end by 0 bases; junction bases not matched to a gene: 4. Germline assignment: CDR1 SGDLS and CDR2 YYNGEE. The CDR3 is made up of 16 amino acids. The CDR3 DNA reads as TGTGCCAGCAGCGTAAGGGGCGGGAGGAGCACAGATACGCAGTATTTT. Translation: CASSVRGGRSTDTQYF.

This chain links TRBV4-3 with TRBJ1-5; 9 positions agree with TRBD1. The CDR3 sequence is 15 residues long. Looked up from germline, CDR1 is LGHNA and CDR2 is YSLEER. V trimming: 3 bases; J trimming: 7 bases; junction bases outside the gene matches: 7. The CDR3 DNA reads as TGCGCCAGCAGCCAGGGGACAGGGACTGGACAGCCCCAGCATTTT. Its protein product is CASSQGTGTGQPQHF.

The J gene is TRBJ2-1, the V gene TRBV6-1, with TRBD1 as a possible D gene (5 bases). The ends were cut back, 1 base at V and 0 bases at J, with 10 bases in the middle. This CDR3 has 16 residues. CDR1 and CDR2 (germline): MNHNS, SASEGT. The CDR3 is CASSEGPTGSYNEQFF. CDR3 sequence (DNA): TGTGCCAGCAGTGAAGGGCCCACAGGCTCCTACAATGAGCAGTTCTTC.

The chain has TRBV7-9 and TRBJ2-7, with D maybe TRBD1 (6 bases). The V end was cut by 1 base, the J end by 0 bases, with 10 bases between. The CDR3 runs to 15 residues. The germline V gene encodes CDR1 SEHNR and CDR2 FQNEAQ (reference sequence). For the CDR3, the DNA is TGTGCCAGCAGCTTAGAACAGGGAAGCTCCTACGAGCAGTACTTC. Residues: CASSLEQGSSYEQYF.

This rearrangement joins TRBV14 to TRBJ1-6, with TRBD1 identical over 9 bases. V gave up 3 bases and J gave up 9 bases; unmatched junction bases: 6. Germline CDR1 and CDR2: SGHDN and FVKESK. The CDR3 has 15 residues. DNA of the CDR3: TGTGCCAGCAGCCAGGGACAGGGTGTAGGTTCACCCCTCCACTTT. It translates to CASSQGQGVGSPLHF. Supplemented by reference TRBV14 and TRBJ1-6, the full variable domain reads EAGVTQFPSHSVIEKGQTVTLRCDPISGHDNLYWYRRVMGKEIKFLLHFVKESKQDESGMPNNRFLAERTGGTYSTLKVQPAELEDSGVYFCASSQGQGVGSPLHFGNGTRLTVT.

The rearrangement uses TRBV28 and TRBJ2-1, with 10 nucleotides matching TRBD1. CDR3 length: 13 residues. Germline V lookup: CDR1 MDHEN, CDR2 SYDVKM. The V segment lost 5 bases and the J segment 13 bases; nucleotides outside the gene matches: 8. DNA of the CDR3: TGTGCCAGCAGTGCCGGGACAGGGGCTAATCAGTTCTTC. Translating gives CASSAGTGANQFF. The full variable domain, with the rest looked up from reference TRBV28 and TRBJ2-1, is DVKVTQSSRYLVKRTGEKVFLECVQDMDHENMFWYRQDPGLGLRLIYFSYDVKMKEKGDIPEGYSVSREKKERFSLILESASTNQTSMYLCASSAGTGANQFFGPGTRLTVL.

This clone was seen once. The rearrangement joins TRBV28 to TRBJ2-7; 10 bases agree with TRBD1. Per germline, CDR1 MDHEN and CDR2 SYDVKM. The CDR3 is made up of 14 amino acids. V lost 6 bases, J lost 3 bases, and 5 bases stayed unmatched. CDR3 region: CASRDRGGIYEQYF. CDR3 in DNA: TGTGCCAGCAGGGACAGGGGGGGGATCTACGAGCAGTACTTC.

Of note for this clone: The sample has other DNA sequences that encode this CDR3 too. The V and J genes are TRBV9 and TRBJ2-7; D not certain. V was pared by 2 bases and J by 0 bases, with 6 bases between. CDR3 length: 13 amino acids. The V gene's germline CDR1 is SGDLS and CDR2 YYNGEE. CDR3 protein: CASSVDTSYEQYF. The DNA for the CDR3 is TGTGCCAGCAGCGTCGACACCTCCTACGAGCAGTACTTC.

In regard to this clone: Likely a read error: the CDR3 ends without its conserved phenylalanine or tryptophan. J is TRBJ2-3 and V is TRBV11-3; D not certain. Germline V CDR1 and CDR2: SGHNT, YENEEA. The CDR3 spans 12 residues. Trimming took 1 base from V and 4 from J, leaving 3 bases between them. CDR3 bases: TGTGCCAGCAGCTTAGTGGCAGATACGCAGTATGTT. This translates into CASSLVADTQYV.

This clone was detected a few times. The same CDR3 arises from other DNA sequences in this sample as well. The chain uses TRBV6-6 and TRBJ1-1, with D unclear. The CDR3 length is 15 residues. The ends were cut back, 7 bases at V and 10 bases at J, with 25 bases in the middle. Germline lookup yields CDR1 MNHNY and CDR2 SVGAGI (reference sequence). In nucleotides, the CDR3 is TGTGCCAGCACCGATTGGTCCCCATACTCGGGTGGAGCTTTCTTT. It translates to CASTDWSPYSGGAFF.

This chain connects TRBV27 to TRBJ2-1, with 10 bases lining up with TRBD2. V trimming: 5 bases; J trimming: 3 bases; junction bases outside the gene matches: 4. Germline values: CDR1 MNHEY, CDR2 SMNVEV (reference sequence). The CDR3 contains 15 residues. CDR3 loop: CASSKLAGGYNEQFF. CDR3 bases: TGTGCCAGCAGTAAATTAGCGGGGGGCTACAATGAGCAGTTCTTC.